This paragraph covers one T cell receptor beta chain sequence. Profiling relied on immunoSEQ multiplex PCR, and the TCRdb table lists in-frame clones only, not all of them. The repertoire consists of about 31,000 clones, with approximately 86% occurring once and the leading ten covering approximately 7.9%. V was shortened by 5 bases and J by 8 bases, with 22 bases between the two germline ends. Germline assignment: CDR1 LNHDA and CDR2 SQIVND (reference sequence). This CDR3 is 16 amino acids long. This sample was included in a study of blood T cell repertoires in COVID-19. Overall study context: PBMCs, B-cell-depleted T cells, or T cells were the source of the cDNA or gDNA that made up the material.

This chain uses TRBV19 with TRBJ1-5; possible D gene TRBD1, 6 bases. Sequenced sample: peripheral blood. The TCR originated in a man aged 55 to 70 with COVID-19, enrolled during active disease. The CDR3 region is CASSPAERGRGKPQHF. As DNA, the CDR3 is TGTGCCAGTAGTCCAGCCGAGCGGGGGCGCGGAAAGCCCCAGCATTTT.